The 3 T cell receptor beta chains reported below all come from one sample, sequenced in a study of blood T cell repertoires in COVID-19. Sequencing was performed with immunoSEQ multiplex PCR; in TCRdb, only in-frame clones are kept and a portion is missing. Of over 250,000 clones detected, 80% to 90% appear once; the ten largest clones hold around 12%. The sample was peripheral blood. The receptors were gathered from a woman aged 65 to 85 with COVID-19, enrolled during active disease.

The rearrangement joins TRBV5-6 to TRBJ2-7, with 8 nucleotides matching TRBD2. V lost 1 base, J lost 3 bases, and 3 bases stayed unmatched. The CDR3 is 14 amino acids. The germline V gene has CDR1 SGHDT and CDR2 YYEEEE. DNA of the CDR3: TGTGCCAGCAGCTTGTGGACTAGCCTCTACGAGCAGTACTTC. It encodes CASSLWTSLYEQYF.

The CDR3 loop is CASSLKGQVNNEQFF. The CDR3 DNA reads TGTGCCAGCAGCTTAAAGGGACAGGTCAACAATGAGCAGTTCTTC. The chain carries TRBV7-9 and TRBJ2-1, with 8 nucleotides matching TRBD1. Per the germline V gene, CDR1 is SEHNR and CDR2 is FQNEAQ (reference sequence). The CDR3 is 15 residues long. With V trimmed by 2 bases and J by 5 bases, 5 bases remained unmatched.

The V call is TRBV30, the J call TRBJ2-3, with 14 bases matching TRBD2. This CDR3 has 16 residues. Trimming removed 1 base from V and 6 bases from J; junction bases left unmatched: 6. Germline lookup yields CDR1 GTSNPN and CDR2 SVGIG (reference sequence). DNA of the CDR3: TGTGCCTGGAGTGCGGGACTAGCGGGGGCCGGGGATACGCAGTATTTT. This codes for CAWSAGLAGAGDTQYF.